This TCR beta chain was identified during a study of shared clonotypes between healthy human individuals. Overall study findings and caveats: All-four-donor shared clonotypes had higher generation probabilities than non-shared clonotypes did.

Concerning this clone itself: What it binds is unknown.

V shed 7 bases, J shed 7 bases, and the junction held 9 bases outside the gene matches. The V gene's germline CDR1 is MNHNY and CDR2 SVGAGI (reference sequence). The CDR3 extends over 16 amino acids. For sorted subsets, 150 to 200 ng DNA per replicate equaled about 30,000 T cell genomes. Data came from immunoSEQ multiplex PCR; TCRdb stores just in-frame clones and leaves some out. Of millions of clones listed, over 85% were seen once; the top ten hold over 0.12%. The genes are TRBV6-6 and TRBJ2-2; 13 bases are shared with TRBD2. Sequenced sample: naive CD4+ T cells sorted from blood. Subset here: CD45RA+ positively selected. The TCR originated in a man aged 18 to 30 in good health. The CDR3 DNA sequence: TGTGCCAGCACTTATCGGGGACTAGCGGGAAGCGGGGAGCTGTTTTTT. It specifies CASTYRGLAGSGELFF.